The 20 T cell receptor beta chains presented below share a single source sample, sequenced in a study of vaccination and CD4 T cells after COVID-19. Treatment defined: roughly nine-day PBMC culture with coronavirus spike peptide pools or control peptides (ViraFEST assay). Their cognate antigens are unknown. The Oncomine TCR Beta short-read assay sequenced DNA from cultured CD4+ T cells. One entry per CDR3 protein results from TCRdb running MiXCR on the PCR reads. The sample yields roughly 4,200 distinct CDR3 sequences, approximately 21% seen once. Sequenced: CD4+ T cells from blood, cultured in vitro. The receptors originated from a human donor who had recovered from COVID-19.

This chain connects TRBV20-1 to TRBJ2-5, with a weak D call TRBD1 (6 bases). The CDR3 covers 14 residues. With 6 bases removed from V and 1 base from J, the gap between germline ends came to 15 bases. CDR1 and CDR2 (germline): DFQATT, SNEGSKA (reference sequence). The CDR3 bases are TGCAGTGCCACCGGGCAGGGGTCCCAAGAGACCCAGTACTTC. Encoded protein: CSATGQGSQETQYF.

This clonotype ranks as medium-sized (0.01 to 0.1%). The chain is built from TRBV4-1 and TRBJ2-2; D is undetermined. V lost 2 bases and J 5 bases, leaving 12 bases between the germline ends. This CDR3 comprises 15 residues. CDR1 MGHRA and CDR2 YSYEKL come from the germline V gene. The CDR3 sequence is CASSQLSITTGELFF. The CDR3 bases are TGCGCCAGCAGCCAACTGTCCATAACTACCGGGGAGCTGTTTTTT.

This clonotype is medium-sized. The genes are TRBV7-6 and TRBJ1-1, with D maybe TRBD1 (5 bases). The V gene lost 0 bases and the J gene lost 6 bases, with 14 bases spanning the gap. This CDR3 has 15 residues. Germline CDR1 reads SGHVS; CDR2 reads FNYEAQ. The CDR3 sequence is CASSLAGTGSAEAFF. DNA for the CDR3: TGTGCCAGCAGCTTAGCTGGGACGGGGTCCGCTGAAGCTTTCTTT.

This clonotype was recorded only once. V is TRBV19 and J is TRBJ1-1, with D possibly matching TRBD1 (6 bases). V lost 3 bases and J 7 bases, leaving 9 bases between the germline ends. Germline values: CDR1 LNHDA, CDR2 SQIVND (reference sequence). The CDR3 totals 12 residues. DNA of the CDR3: TGTGCCAGTAGTATCGAGGGGGATGAAGCTTTCTTT. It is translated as CASSIEGDEAFF.

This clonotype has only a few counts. The DNA of the CDR3 is TGCGCCAGCGGGTTACAGGGGGCGGGAGATACGCAGTATTTT. Translated: CASGLQGAGDTQYF. J is TRBJ2-3 and V is TRBV4-1; 9 bases are shared with TRBD1. The CDR3 has 14 amino acids. In germline, CDR1 is MGHRA, CDR2 YSYEKL. Losses at the gene ends were 8 bases for V and 5 bases for J; bases not matched to a gene: 8.

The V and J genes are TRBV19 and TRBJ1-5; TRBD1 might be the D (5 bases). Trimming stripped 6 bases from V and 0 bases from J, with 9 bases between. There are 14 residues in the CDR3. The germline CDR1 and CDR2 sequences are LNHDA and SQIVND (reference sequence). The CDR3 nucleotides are TGTGCCAGTAGACGAGGGGATAGCAATCAGCCCCAGCATTTT. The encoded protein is CASRRGDSNQPQHF.

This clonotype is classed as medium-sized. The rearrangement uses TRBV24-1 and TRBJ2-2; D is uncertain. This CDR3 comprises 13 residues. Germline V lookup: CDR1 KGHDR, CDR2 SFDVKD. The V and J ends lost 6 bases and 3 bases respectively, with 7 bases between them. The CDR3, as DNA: TGTGCCACCAGTTTATCCGACACCGGGGAGCTGTTTTTT. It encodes CATSLSDTGELFF.

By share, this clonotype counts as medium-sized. Written as DNA, the CDR3 is TGTGCCAGCAGCTTATACTCTGGAAACACCATATATTTT. As protein: CASSLYSGNTIYF. The chain carries TRBV7-8 and TRBJ1-3; D is uncertain. Germline V gene lookup returns CDR1 SGHVS and CDR2 FQNEAQ. V was trimmed by 2 bases and J by 0 bases, leaving 2 bases between them. There are 13 residues in the CDR3.

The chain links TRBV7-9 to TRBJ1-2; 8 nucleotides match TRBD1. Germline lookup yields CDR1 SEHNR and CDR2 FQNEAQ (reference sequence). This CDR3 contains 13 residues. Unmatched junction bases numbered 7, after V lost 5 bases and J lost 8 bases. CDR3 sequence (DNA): TGTGCCAGCAGCCGGACAGGGAACTCGGGCTACACCTTC. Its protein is CASSRTGNSGYTF.

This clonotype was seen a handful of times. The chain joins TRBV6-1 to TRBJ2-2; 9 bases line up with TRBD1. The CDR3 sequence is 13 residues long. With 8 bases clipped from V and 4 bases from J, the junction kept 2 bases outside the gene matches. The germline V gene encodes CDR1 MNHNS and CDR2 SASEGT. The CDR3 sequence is CASRDRVTGELFF. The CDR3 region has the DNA TGTGCCAGCCGGGACAGGGTCACCGGGGAGCTGTTTTTT.

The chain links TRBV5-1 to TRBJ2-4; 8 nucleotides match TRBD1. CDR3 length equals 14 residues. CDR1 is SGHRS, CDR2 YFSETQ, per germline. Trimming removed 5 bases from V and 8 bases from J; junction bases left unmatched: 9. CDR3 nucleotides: TGCGCCAGCAGGGGTCCCGGGACAGGAGACATTCAGTACTTC. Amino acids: CASRGPGTGDIQYF.

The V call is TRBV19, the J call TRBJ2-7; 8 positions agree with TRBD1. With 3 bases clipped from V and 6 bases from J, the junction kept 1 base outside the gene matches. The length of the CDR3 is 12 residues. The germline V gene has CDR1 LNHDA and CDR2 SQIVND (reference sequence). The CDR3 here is CASSMTGVEQYF. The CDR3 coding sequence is TGTGCCAGTAGTATGACAGGGGTCGAGCAGTACTTC.

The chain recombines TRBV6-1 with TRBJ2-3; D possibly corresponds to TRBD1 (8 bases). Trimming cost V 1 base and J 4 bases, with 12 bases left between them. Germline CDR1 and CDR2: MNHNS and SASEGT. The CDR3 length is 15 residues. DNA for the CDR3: TGTGCCAGCAGTGAAGAAACAGGGGGGGCAGATACGCAGTATTTT. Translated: CASSEETGGADTQYF.

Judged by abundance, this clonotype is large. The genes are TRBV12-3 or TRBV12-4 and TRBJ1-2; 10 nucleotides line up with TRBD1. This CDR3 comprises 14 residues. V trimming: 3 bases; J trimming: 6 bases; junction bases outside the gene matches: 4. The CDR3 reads CASSFGTGVNGYTF. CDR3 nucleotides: TGTGCCAGCAGTTTCGGGACAGGGGTAAATGGCTACACCTTC.

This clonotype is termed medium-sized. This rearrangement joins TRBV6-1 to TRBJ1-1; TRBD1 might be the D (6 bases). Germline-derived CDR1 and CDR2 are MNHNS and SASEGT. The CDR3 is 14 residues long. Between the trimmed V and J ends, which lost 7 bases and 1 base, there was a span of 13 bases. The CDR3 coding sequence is TGTGCCAGCATGGACAGATGGGGGAACACTGAAGCTTTCTTT. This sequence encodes CASMDRWGNTEAFF.

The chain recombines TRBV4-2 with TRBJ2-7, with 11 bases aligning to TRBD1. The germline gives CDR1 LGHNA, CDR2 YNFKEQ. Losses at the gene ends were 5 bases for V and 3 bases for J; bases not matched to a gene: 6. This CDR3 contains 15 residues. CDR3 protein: CASSRGQGGSYEQYF. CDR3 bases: TGTGCCAGCAGCAGGGGACAGGGGGGAAGCTACGAGCAGTACTTC.

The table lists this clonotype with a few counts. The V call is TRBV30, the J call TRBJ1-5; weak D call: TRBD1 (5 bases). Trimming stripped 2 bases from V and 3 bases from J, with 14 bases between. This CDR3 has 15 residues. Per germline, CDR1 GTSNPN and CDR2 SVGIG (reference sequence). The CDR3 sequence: CAWSLPGGTNQPQHF. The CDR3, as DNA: TGTGCCTGGAGTCTCCCCGGGGGGACCAATCAGCCCCAGCATTTT.

The CDR3 bases are TGTGCCAGTAGCCGGGACAGGGGCTCCTACGAGCAGTACTTC. It codes for CASSRDRGSYEQYF. This chain links TRBV19 with TRBJ2-7; 10 bases line up with TRBD1. CDR1 is LNHDA and CDR2 is SQIVND in the germline V gene (reference sequence). This CDR3 spans 14 amino acids. After removal of 6 bases from V and 0 bases from J, the junction contained 2 bases not matched to a gene.

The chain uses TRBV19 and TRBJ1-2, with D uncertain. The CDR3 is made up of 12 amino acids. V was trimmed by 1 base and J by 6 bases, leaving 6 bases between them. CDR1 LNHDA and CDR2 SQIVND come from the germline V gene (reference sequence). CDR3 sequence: CASSIAGNGYTF. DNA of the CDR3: TGTGCCAGTAGTATAGCGGGGAATGGCTACACCTTC.

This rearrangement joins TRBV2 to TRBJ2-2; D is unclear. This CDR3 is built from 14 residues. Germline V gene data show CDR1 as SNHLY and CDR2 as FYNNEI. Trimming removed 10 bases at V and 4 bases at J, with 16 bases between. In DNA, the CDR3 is TGTGCCACTCGCTTGGACGTCACCACCGGGGAGCTGTTTTTT. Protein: CATRLDVTTGELFF.